Sequencing of this TCR beta chain was carried out in a study of PD-L1 blockade in urothelial cancer. The overall study: At 3 weeks (second dose) and 6 weeks after starting treatment, blood was analyzed.

Points on this clone: As yet, its antigen is unknown.

Per germline, CDR1 MDHEN and CDR2 SYDVKM. This CDR3 region has 15 residues. Trimming left V 6 bases short and J 1 base short, with 15 bases between. The sample's time point: pretreatment peripheral blood. Patients suffered from locally advanced or metastatic urothelial carcinoma. TCRdb's table, derived via immunoSEQ multiplex PCR, lists solely in-frame clones and lacks some. The data show about 79,000 clones, over 80% seen once. Study-wide results and caveats: For durable-benefit patients, tumor-associated blood clones expanded more at 3 weeks.

The sequences come from PBMCs, collected around atezolizumab (anti-PD-L1) treatment. The origin of this receptor is a man aged 35-49 years with urothelial cancer. The chain combines TRBV28 with TRBJ1-1; no clear D. CDR3 in amino acids: CASRFSKVANTEAFF. CDR3 DNA: TGTGCCAGCAGGTTCTCGAAGGTAGCGAACACTGAAGCTTTCTTT. The full variable domain, completed using reference TRBV28 and TRBJ1-1, is DVKVTQSSRYLVKRTGEKVFLECVQDMDHENMFWYRQDPGLGLRLIYFSYDVKMKEKGDIPEGYSVSREKKERFSLILESASTNQTSMYLCASRFSKVANTEAFFGQGTRLTVV.